This passage covers 32 T cell receptor beta chains from one sample sequenced in a study of T cells in narcolepsy. Some clones are missing from TCRdb's copy, which holds only in-frame ones; the method was immunoSEQ multiplex PCR. The table lists about 27,000 clones, about 80% of them singletons, with 3% to 4% in the top ten. The material sequenced was CD45RA- memory CD4+ T cells from PBMCs. Receptors originate from a human donor with narcolepsy.

The chain combines TRBV4-1 with TRBJ2-5, with 9 bases aligning to TRBD2. Germline trimming cut 1 base from V and 5 bases from J; bases unmatched to any gene: 5. The CDR3 is 15 residues long. Germline loops: CDR1 MGHRA, CDR2 YSYEKL. CDR3 loop: CASSQGRGGSETQYF. CDR3 bases: TGCGCCAGCAGCCAAGGGCGGGGGGGTTCGGAGACCCAGTACTTC.

The chain is built from TRBV6-1 and TRBJ2-1, with D maybe TRBD2 (6 bases). Germline-derived CDR1 and CDR2 are MNHNS and SASEGT. CDR3 length equals 15 residues. The ends were cut back, 8 bases at V and 2 bases at J, with 16 bases in the middle. The CDR3 bases are TGTGCCAGCGGGAGGCGGGACCCAGCCTACAATGAGCAGTTCTTC. Protein sequence: CASGRRDPAYNEQFF.

The gene calls are TRBV5-1 and TRBJ2-5; D may be TRBD1 (5 bases). Trimming shortened V by 6 bases and J by 6 bases, and 21 bases separated the two germline ends. The CDR3 runs to 15 residues. Germline lookup yields CDR1 SGHRS and CDR2 YFSETQ. CDR3 sequence (DNA): TGCGCCAGCACCCTGGGATCGCAGGGTGGAAAGACCCAGTACTTC. Its protein is CASTLGSQGGKTQYF.

The sample holds a few counts of this clone. The chain has TRBV27 and TRBJ2-2, with 10 bases aligning to TRBD1. With V trimmed by 3 bases and J by 3 bases, 1 base remained unmatched. Germline CDR1 MNHEY, CDR2 SMNVEV (reference sequence). The CDR3 spans 15 residues. The CDR3 spells CASSFGTGDTGELFF. DNA for the CDR3: TGTGCCAGCAGTTTCGGGACAGGGGACACCGGGGAGCTGTTTTTT.

The chain joins TRBV7-8 to TRBJ2-7, with 7 bases identical to TRBD2. The CDR3 runs to 16 residues. With 3 bases clipped from V and 6 bases from J, the junction kept 14 bases outside the gene matches. CDR1 is SGHVS and CDR2 is FQNEAQ in the germline V gene. CDR3 bases: TGTGCCAGCAGCTTGAATACGGGGGGACGGGGACTCGAGCAGTACTTC. This translates into CASSLNTGGRGLEQYF.

This rearrangement joins TRBV27 to TRBJ1-6; weak D call: TRBD1 (5 bases). Trimming took off 3 bases at V and 8 bases at J, with 11 bases between the two ends. From germline, CDR1 is MNHEY and CDR2 SMNVEV (reference sequence). This CDR3 contains 14 residues. The CDR3 sequence is CASSLYRIDSPLHF. In DNA, the CDR3 is TGTGCCAGCAGTTTGTACAGGATTGATTCACCCCTCCACTTT.

This rearrangement joins TRBV5-6 to TRBJ2-1; D unclear. V lost 2 bases and J 0 bases, leaving 9 bases between the germline ends. This CDR3 region has 15 residues. Germline lookup yields CDR1 SGHDT and CDR2 YYEEEE. The CDR3 sequence: CASSLGPSSYNEQFF. The CDR3 DNA is TGTGCCAGCAGCTTAGGCCCTAGCTCCTACAATGAGCAGTTCTTC.

The rearrangement joins TRBV20-1 to TRBJ2-7, with no clear D. CDR3 length: 11 amino acids. Germline V gene lookup returns CDR1 DFQATT and CDR2 SNEGSKA (reference sequence). Between the trimmed V and J ends, which lost 3 bases and 6 bases, there was a span of 9 bases. CDR3 DNA: TGCAGTGCTAGGTTCGGGCGCGAGCAGTACTTC. The encoded protein is CSARFGREQYF.

The J gene is TRBJ1-2, the V gene TRBV6-5; D may be TRBD1 (6 bases). The germline CDR1 and CDR2 sequences are MNHEY and SVGAGI. V lost 6 bases and J 4 bases, leaving 9 bases between the germline ends. CDR3 length equals 12 residues. CDR3 in amino acids: CASRLQGYGYTF. Written as DNA, the CDR3 is TGTGCCAGCAGATTACAGGGCTATGGCTACACCTTC.

This chain uses TRBV7-9 with TRBJ2-3; the D gene is possibly TRBD2 (5 bases). This CDR3 spans 16 amino acids. Germline V lookup: CDR1 SEHNR, CDR2 FQNEAQ (reference sequence). Trimming removed 1 base from V and 0 bases from J, with 11 bases in between. CDR3 in DNA: TGTGCCAGCAGCTTAGGAGCGGAGTCAAGCACAGATACGCAGTATTTT. Protein: CASSLGAESSTDTQYF.

The chain employs TRBV5-4 and TRBJ2-7; D is uncertain. The CDR3 length is 11 residues. Germline CDR1 and CDR2: SGHNT and YYREEE (reference sequence). V lost 3 bases and J lost 2, with 3 bases in between. The CDR3 is CASSSAYEQYF. The CDR3 DNA sequence: TGTGCCAGCAGCTCGGCCTACGAGCAGTACTTC.

This clone was detected a few times. The rearrangement links TRBV6-6 to TRBJ2-1; TRBD1 might be the D (5 bases). Germline CDR1 and CDR2: MNHNY and SVGAGI (reference sequence). The CDR3 contains 14 residues. Deletions cut 3 bases from V and 6 bases from J, with 12 bases between. The DNA of the CDR3 is TGTGCCAGCAGTTATGGACAACACGCCAATGAGCAGTTCTTC. The encoded protein is CASSYGQHANEQFF.

The chain combines TRBV5-1 with TRBJ2-7; D assignment may be TRBD1 or TRBD2 (5 bases each). Trimming stripped 4 bases from V and 5 bases from J, with 22 bases between. Germline CDR1 and CDR2: SGHRS and YFSETQ. CDR3 length: 16 amino acids. The CDR3 DNA follows: TGCGCCAGCAGCCGGGACGGCGGTTCCCCAGGCGACGAGCAGTACTTC. This sequence encodes CASSRDGGSPGDEQYF.

The V call is TRBV7-9, the J call TRBJ1-1, with D tentatively TRBD1 (5 bases). This CDR3 contains 14 residues. In germline, CDR1 is SEHNR, CDR2 FQNEAQ (reference sequence). V was pared by 0 bases and J by 2 bases, with 7 bases between. The CDR3 region has the DNA TGTGCCAGCAGCTTAGCAGGGGATAACACTGAAGCTTTCTTT. Translated: CASSLAGDNTEAFF.

Ten or more counts support this clone. The chain couples TRBV5-1 to TRBJ2-2; a possible D gene is TRBD2 (7 bases). V was pared by 0 bases and J by 0 bases, with 9 bases between. Germline-derived CDR1 and CDR2 are SGHRS and YFSETQ. The CDR3 loop spans 16 amino acids. The CDR3 loop reads CASSLEGGANTGELFF. The DNA for the CDR3 is TGCGCCAGCAGCTTGGAAGGGGGGGCGAACACCGGGGAGCTGTTTTTT.

This clone was seen only once. The chain is built from TRBV6-5 and TRBJ2-3, with D tentatively TRBD1 (6 bases). This CDR3 has 14 residues. Germline CDR1 MNHEY, CDR2 SVGAGI. V was cut by 6 bases and J by 1 base, with 11 bases left in between. Written as DNA, the CDR3 is TGTGCCAGCAGCGGAAGGACAGGCACAGATACGCAGTATTTT. It specifies CASSGRTGTDTQYF.

J is TRBJ2-1 and V is TRBV11-3; no firm D call. With 3 bases removed from V and 4 bases from J, the gap between germline ends came to 13 bases. CDR3 length equals 15 residues. Germline CDR1 is SGHNT and CDR2 is YENEEA. This CDR3 is CASSFSREIYNEQFF. In DNA, the CDR3 is TGTGCCAGCAGCTTCAGTCGAGAAATATACAATGAGCAGTTCTTC.

The chain couples TRBV11-3 to TRBJ2-1; D is undetermined. Germline V gene sequence: CDR1 SGHNT, CDR2 YENEEA. V dropped 2 bases and J dropped 1 base, with 6 bases sitting between them. This CDR3 has 14 residues. CDR3 DNA: TGTGCCAGCAGCTTATACGGATCCTACAATGAGCAGTTCTTC. It encodes CASSLYGSYNEQFF. The entire variable domain, with the rest obtained from reference TRBV11-3 and TRBJ2-1, is as follows: EAGVVQSPRYKIIEKKQPVAFWCNPISGHNTLYWYLQNLGQGPELLIRYENEEAVDDSQLPKDRFSAERLKGVDSTLKIQPAELGDSAVYLCASSLYGSYNEQFFGPGTRLTVL.

The V call is TRBV7-9, the J call TRBJ2-2, with a possible D match to TRBD1 (6 bases). CDR1 SEHNR and CDR2 FQNEAQ come from the germline V gene (reference sequence). The CDR3 is made up of 14 amino acids. V was cut by 5 bases and J by 5 bases, with 12 bases left in between. Written as DNA, the CDR3 is TGTGCCAGCAGCCGCCTAGGGGGAACCGGGGAGCTGTTTTTT. This encodes CASSRLGGTGELFF.

This sequence joins TRBV6-5 and TRBJ1-4; 7 nucleotides align to TRBD1. The V and J ends lost 6 bases and 8 bases, in that order; junction bases with no gene match: 12. In germline, CDR1 is MNHEY, CDR2 SVGAGI. The CDR3 runs 15 residues. The CDR3 reads CASRMRQGSNEKLFF. Written as DNA, the CDR3 is TGTGCCAGCAGGATGAGACAGGGTTCAAACGAAAAACTGTTTTTT.

The chain joins TRBV2 to TRBJ2-1; 9 nucleotides agree with TRBD1. Germline values: CDR1 SNHLY, CDR2 FYNNEI. The CDR3 consists of 14 residues. V gave up 7 bases and J gave up 7 bases; unmatched junction bases: 8. Written as DNA, the CDR3 is TGTGCCAGCAAGGACAGGGGAACTTTAAATGAGCAGTTCTTC. Residues: CASKDRGTLNEQFF.

This clone was picked up a small number of times. This sequence joins TRBV6-5 and TRBJ2-1; tentative D call: TRBD2 (6 bases). The CDR3 spans 15 residues. The germline V gene has CDR1 MNHEY and CDR2 SVGAGI. Trimming left V 8 bases short and J 2 bases short, with 16 bases between. The CDR3 bases are TGTGCCAGCGGGAGGCGGGACCCAGCCTACAATGAGCAGTTCTTC. This sequence encodes CASGRRDPAYNEQFF.

This sequence joins TRBV7-2 and TRBJ2-2, with D unclear. Trimming removed 0 bases from V and 6 bases from J, with 5 bases in between. The length of the CDR3 is 13 residues. Germline V lookup: CDR1 SGHTA, CDR2 FQGNSA. This chain's CDR3 is CASSLARAGELFF. CDR3 nucleotides: TGTGCCAGCAGCTTAGCTAGGGCCGGGGAGCTGTTTTTT.

As regards this clone: The same CDR3 is also encoded by other DNA sequences in this sample. V gene TRBV6-1 combines with J gene TRBJ2-7; 7 bases map to TRBD1. The J segment lost 6 bases and the V segment lost 8 bases, leaving 4 bases of the junction unmatched. CDR1 and CDR2 from the germline V gene are MNHNS and SASEGT. CDR3 length: 11 amino acids. CDR3 nucleotide sequence: TGTGCCAGCCTAGACAGGGTCGAGCAGTACTTC. It is translated as CASLDRVEQYF.

The chain links TRBV7-9 to TRBJ2-7, with D perhaps TRBD1 (5 bases). V lost 0 bases to trimming and J lost 6 bases, with 15 bases between them. CDR3 length: 15 residues. The V gene's germline CDR1 is SEHNR and CDR2 FQNEAQ (reference sequence). CDR3 nucleotide sequence: TGTGCCAGCAGCTTAGCGTCTACAGGCGCACGCGAGCAGTACTTC. It is translated as CASSLASTGAREQYF.

The V and J genes are TRBV12-5 and TRBJ2-3, with 7 bases lining up with TRBD2. Unmatched junction bases numbered 6, after V lost 6 bases and J lost 0 bases. CDR1 is LGHNT, CDR2 FRNRAP, per germline. The CDR3 totals 15 residues. The CDR3 nucleotides read TGTGCTAGTGGCGGTTGGGGGGGGAGCACAGATACGCAGTATTTT. Translation gives CASGGWGGSTDTQYF.

This clone was detected a few times. In DNA, the CDR3 is TGTGCCAGTAGTATAAATGGCGGGGGCGGCCAAGAGACCCAGTACTTC. Amino acids: CASSINGGGGQETQYF. The chain employs TRBV19 and TRBJ2-5; possible D gene TRBD2, 7 bases. The CDR3 contains 16 residues. Per the germline V gene, CDR1 is LNHDA and CDR2 is SQIVND (reference sequence). Trimming took 2 bases from V and 1 from J, leaving 14 bases between them.

The chain has TRBV10-2 and TRBJ1-2, with 9 bases lining up with TRBD1. Germline lookup yields CDR1 WSHSY and CDR2 SAAADI. Unmatched junction bases numbered 11, after V lost 7 bases and J lost 8 bases. This CDR3 is 14 amino acids long. The CDR3 DNA follows: TGCGCCAGCATGGGCGGACAGGGGCTGGGAGGCTACACCTTC. It is translated as CASMGGQGLGGYTF.

V usage is TRBV29-1 and J usage is TRBJ2-5, with TRBD1 identical over 8 bases. The CDR3 runs to 12 residues. CDR1 and CDR2 from the germline V gene are SQVTM and ANQGSEA. The CDR3 spells CSGAGQVETQYF. In nucleotides, the CDR3 is TGCAGTGGTGCGGGACAGGTAGAGACCCAGTACTTC.

This chain links TRBV19 with TRBJ2-5; unclear D gene. Germline CDR1 reads LNHDA; CDR2 reads SQIVND (reference sequence). The CDR3 extends over 13 amino acids. Trimming removed 3 bases at V and 5 bases at J, with 10 bases between. CDR3 nucleotide sequence: TGTGCCAGTAGTATGCTACCTGGGGAGACCCAGTACTTC. Protein product: CASSMLPGETQYF.

This chain links TRBV2 with TRBJ2-7; no clear D gene. Trimming left V 6 bases short and J 3 bases short, with 6 bases between. The CDR3 contains 11 residues. CDR1 and CDR2 (germline): SNHLY, FYNNEI. This CDR3 is CASSSDYEQYF. The DNA for the CDR3 is TGTGCCAGCAGCTCAGACTACGAGCAGTACTTC.

The CDR3 DNA follows: TGTGCCAGCAGCTTATCAGCGTTGGCGGGGGTCTACAATGAGCAGTTCTTC. Translation: CASSLSALAGVYNEQFF. The chain uses TRBV7-9 and TRBJ2-1, with 7 bases aligning to TRBD2. The CDR3 is 17 amino acids. V was pared by 2 bases and J by 3 bases, with 10 bases of the junction left unmatched. Germline values: CDR1 SEHNR, CDR2 FQNEAQ (reference sequence).